This TCR beta chain is drawn from a study of control samples from healthy donors and cancer patients. CDR3 length: 14 residues. The V end lost 0 bases, the J end lost 8 bases, and 10 bases lay between the germline ends. Germline V gives CDR1 LGHNA, CDR2 YNFKEQ. Here immunoSEQ multiplex PCR was the method, and the copy in TCRdb shows in-frame clones only, minus some. The sample yields roughly 92,000 clones, 85% to 90% seen once. Sequences were obtained from blood. The rearrangement uses TRBV4-2 and TRBJ1-4; D is unclear. The origin of this receptor is a woman between 55 and 75 years old in good health. Here the CDR3 DNA reads TGTGCCAGCAGCCAAGATGCGCAAATAGAAAAACTGTTTTTT. As protein: CASSQDAQIEKLFF.